A selection of T cell receptor beta chains follows, all from one sample in a study of CD4 T cells in relation to SARS-CoV-2 and coronaviruses. Clones were read by immunoSEQ multiplex PCR, and TCRdb kept only the in-frame ones, dropping some. The sample includes about 22,000 clones, around four fifths of them seen just once. These receptors' antigens are unknown. What was sequenced was CD4+ T cells from PBMCs, cultured in vitro. The receptor source for this set is a human donor in good health. The CDR3 runs from the conserved cysteine through the conserved F or W. The order of the fields is J gene, D gene, clone size, V gene, CDR3 DNA, CDR3 protein. The D gene is left open where the match is weak. Expanded clones get a size class; other rows say once, few or many, or leave the size out.

TRBJ1-1	-	-	TRBV4-1	TGCGCCAGCAGCCAGACTACAGGGAGGACTGAAGCTTTCTTT	CASSQTTGRTEAFF
TRBJ1-6	TRBD1	-	TRBV5-1	TGCGCCAGCAGCTCGGCCGGGACAGGGGATTCACCCCTCCACTTT	CASSSAGTGDSPLHF
TRBJ2-4	TRBD1	-	TRBV3-1/TRBV3-2	TGTGCCAGCAGCCAACCGGGACAGGGAGCCAAAAACATTCAGTACTTC	CASSQPGQGAKNIQYF
TRBJ2-2	TRBD1	-	TRBV19	TGTGCCAGTAGTGCCGGGACAGCCAGAGGGGAGCTGTTTTTT	CASSAGTARGELFF
TRBJ2-7	TRBD2	-	TRBV6-2/TRBV6-3	TGTGCCAGCAGTCATAACCTAGTGGGAGGGCCTCGGGAGCAGTACTTC	CASSHNLVGGPREQYF
TRBJ2-2	TRBD2	-	TRBV2	TGTGCCAGCAGCGAACGAACTAGCGGGAGGGAGCTGTTTTTT	CASSERTSGRELFF
TRBJ2-2	-	-	TRBV2	TGTGCCAACAGTGGAGGATTAGCCGGGGAGCTGTTTTTT	CANSGGLAGELFF
TRBJ1-3	TRBD1	-	TRBV5-1	TGCGCCAGCAGCTTGTCCGGGACAGAGTTCTCTGGAAACACCATATATTTT	CASSLSGTEFSGNTIYF
TRBJ1-2	TRBD1	-	TRBV15	TGTGCCACCAGCAGCGGGACAGGGCCCCACTATGGCTACACCTTC	CATSSGTGPHYGYTF
TRBJ2-2	-	few	TRBV7-2	TGTGCCAGCAGCTTCTACACCGGGGAGCTGTTTTTT	CASSFYTGELFF
TRBJ1-2	-	-	TRBV19	TGTGCCAGTAGTGCGGACCGGGACTATGGCTACACCTTC	CASSADRDYGYTF
TRBJ2-3	TRBD2	-	TRBV5-1	TGCGCCAGCAGCTCCCCGGGACTAGCCAGCCTTAGCACAGATACGCAGTATTTT	CASSSPGLASLSTDTQYF
TRBJ2-7	-	-	TRBV29-1	TGCAGCGTCCGTACCGGCATCCGCGAGCAGTACTTC	CSVRTGIREQYF
TRBJ2-5	-	-	TRBV19	TGTGCCAGTAGTGCAATTGGGGAGACCCAGTACTTC	CASSAIGETQYF
TRBJ1-1	-	-	TRBV2	TGTGCCAGCATTCAGGGTACTAACACTGAAGCTTTCTTT	CASIQGTNTEAFF
TRBJ2-3	TRBD2	-	TRBV13	TGTGCAAGCAGCTCAGGACTAGCGGATACAGATACGCAGTATTTT	CASSSGLADTDTQYF
TRBJ2-3	-	once	TRBV5-1	TGCGCCAGCAGCTTGGGCGAGGAGAGTACGCAGTATTTT	CASSLGEESTQYF
TRBJ2-2	-	-	TRBV30	TGTGCCTGGAGTACGGGACTGACAACCGGGGAGCTGTTTTTT	CAWSTGLTTGELFF
TRBJ2-3	-	once	TRBV2	TGTGCCAGCAGTCGGGACAACACAGATACGCAGTATTTT	CASSRDNTDTQYF
TRBJ2-7	TRBD2	-	TRBV18	TGTGCCAGCTCACCAACGGCGGGAGTCGCCTACGAGCAGTACTTC	CASSPTAGVAYEQYF
TRBJ1-2	-	-	TRBV2	TGTGCCAGCCGGCGGTGGGAAAGTTTTAATGGCTACACCTTC	CASRRWESFNGYTF
TRBJ1-5	-	once	TRBV4-1	TGCGCCAGCAGCCAAGAAGGTCGGGATCAGCCCCAGCATTTT	CASSQEGRDQPQHF
TRBJ1-2	-	-	TRBV30	TGTGCCTGGAGTGTAACGGGCAGTGGTGGCTACACCTTC	CAWSVTGSGGYTF
TRBJ2-3	-	-	TRBV7-9	TGTGCCAGCAGCCCGACCGGCACAGATACGCAGTATTTT	CASSPTGTDTQYF
TRBJ2-4	-	few	TRBV25-1	TGTGCCAGCAGTGAATGGGAAGGAGGACTAGCCAAAAACATTCAGTACTTC	CASSEWEGGLAKNIQYF
TRBJ1-1	-	-	TRBV27	TGTGCCAGCAGCCGAACGGGGGCACCACTGAACACTGAAGCTTTCTTT	CASSRTGAPLNTEAFF
TRBJ1-1	-	few	TRBV7-9	TGTGCCAGCAGCCCCGGGGCAGGCCATGAAGCTTTCTTT	CASSPGAGHEAFF
TRBJ2-7	-	-	TRBV28	TGTGCCAGCAGTTTAGAACAGAGCTCCTACGAGCAGTACTTC	CASSLEQSSYEQYF
TRBJ1-1	-	once	TRBV5-6	TGTGCCAGCAGCGGATACAGCATAATGAACACTGAAGCTTTCTTT	CASSGYSIMNTEAFF
TRBJ1-2	-	-	TRBV18	TGTGCCAGCTCACCGGCAGGCAGTCAGTTAAGTGGCTATGGCTACACCTTC	CASSPAGSQLSGYGYTF
TRBJ1-2	-	once	TRBV6-1	TGTGCCAGCAGTGAACGGGAAGGTGGAGTCTATGGCTACACCTTC	CASSEREGGVYGYTF